This T cell receptor (beta chain) was obtained from a study of Ad26.COV2.S vaccination and SARS-CoV-2 variants. General study points: Comparability of non-spike TCR breadth was observed across vaccine and placebo recipients. Quantification of TCR breadth and depth may have yielded underestimates of total T cell responses.

Stated treatment: about 20 received Ad26.COV2.S at low or high dose, single or two shots; 5 received placebo; per-sample allocation not given. Specimens were obtained on day 63 following the first vaccine or placebo injection. The administered vaccine (an Ad26 vector) expressed Wuhan-strain SARS-CoV-2 spike. This clone was detected only a few times. Its target is unknown. Germline CDR1 and CDR2: LNHNV and YYDKDF (reference sequence). CDR3 length: 15 amino acids. The V segment lost 0 bases and the J segment 2 bases; nucleotides outside the gene matches: 3. Sequencing used immunoSEQ multiplex PCR; TCRdb keeps in-frame clones, though not all of them. This table has roughly 330,000 clones, about nine tenths appearing once.

The input for sequencing was peripheral blood, taken in a trial of Ad26.COV2.S vaccine versus placebo. The TCR originated in a person aged 18 to 59 who received the Ad26.COV2.S COVID-19 vaccine or a placebo. The chain employs TRBV15 and TRBJ2-7; 8 positions match TRBD1. The CDR3 sequence is CATSRDRGQAYEQYF. For the CDR3, the DNA is TGTGCCACCAGCAGAGATAGGGGACAGGCCTACGAGCAGTACTTC.